This record looks at one T cell receptor (beta chain) sequence and its context. What it binds is not known. Using immunoSEQ multiplex PCR, the repertoire was profiled, and TCRdb retains in-frame clones only, with some absent. This sample has 45,000 to 65,000 clones, with 88% found just once. The V and J ends lost 4 bases and 4 bases respectively, with 4 bases between them. The CDR3 sequence is 10 residues long. CDR1 is DFQATT, CDR2 SNEGSKA, per germline (reference sequence). These data belong to a study of OX40 agonist ivuxolimab in advanced cancers. General study findings and limits: It was not determined which antigens were specifically recognized by the peripheral T cells that had undergone clonal expansion.

Source: CD4+ or CD8+ T cells sorted from blood, taken in a trial of the OX40 agonist ivuxolimab. The receptor comes from an adult with an advanced solid tumor such as melanoma, head and neck, liver or kidney cancer. The chain joins TRBV20-1 to TRBJ2-5; no firm D call. The CDR3 DNA reads as TGCAGTGCTATTTTAGAGACCCAGTACTTC. Amino acid sequence: CSAILETQYF.